This T cell receptor beta chain is from a study of shared clonotypes between healthy human individuals. In the study overall: The composition of the donors was a couple of women and a few men aged 18 to 49.

Only CD45RO-negative cells positively selected for CCR7 counted as naive CD8 cells, so terminally differentiated effector memory CD45RA+ cells were excluded. Germline CDR1 SGDLS, CDR2 YYNGEE. This CDR3 has 16 amino acids. The V gene lost 4 bases and the J gene lost 0 bases, with 16 bases spanning the gap. Assay execution took place at the deep level. TCRdb's table, derived via immunoSEQ multiplex PCR, lists solely in-frame clones and lacks some. The sample shows roughly 590,000 clones, roughly 95% of them seen only once. The sequencing sample was made of naive CD8+ T cells sorted from blood. The origin of this receptor is a woman aged 25 to 39 in good health. V and J are TRBV9 and TRBJ1-2, with D possibly being TRBD1 (5 bases). Written as DNA, the CDR3 is TGTGCCAGCAGCACCCCTGGACATTCAGCTAACTATGGCTACACCTTC. Protein product: CASSTPGHSANYGYTF. The full variable domain, completed using reference TRBV9 and TRBJ1-2, is DSGVTQTPKHLITATGQRVTLRCSPRSGDLSVYWYQQSLDQGLQFLIQYYNGEERAKGNILERFSAQQFPDLHSELNLSSLELGDSALYFCASSTPGHSANYGYTFGSGTRLTVV.